This TCR beta chain was documented in a study of a mutant IDH1 vaccine in newly diagnosed glioma. Study summary: Vaccination followed radiotherapy alone by 4-6 weeks, or accompanied temozolomide cycles. Those enrolled had earlier been treated with radiotherapy, temozolomide, or both, mostly both. Study outcomes and limitations: Vaccine-induced immune responses occurred in 80% to 95% of patients.

V was clipped by 9 bases and J by 5 bases; unmatched bases: 5. CDR1 ENHRY and CDR2 SYGVKD come from the germline V gene. The CDR3 is made up of 12 amino acids. Time point in this sample: week 35, safety follow-up. Every vaccination contained 300 ug of the mutant IDH1 20-mer peptide and was paired with topical imiquimod. Clones were sequenced by immunoSEQ multiplex PCR, and TCRdb holds only the in-frame ones, with some missing. This sample carries about 32,000 clones, 80% of them seen once, and the ten largest clones take roughly 3.2%. A note on this clone: Antigen unknown.

The TCR sequence derives from a man between 35 and 55 years old with glioma. Some clones in this sample may be carry-over from other donors' samples. The rearrangement joins TRBV10-3 to TRBJ2-7; 9 positions agree with TRBD1. The source was PBMCs, collected from a glioma patient whose treatment included an IDH1 peptide vaccine. Here the CDR3 DNA reads TGTGCCATAGGGACAGGGATCAACGAGCAGTACTTC. Protein: CAIGTGINEQYF.